Below, 30 T cell receptor beta chains from the same sample are listed, as sequenced in a study of T cells after yellow fever vaccination. TCRdb reprocessed the 5' RACE reads via MiXCR and lists one record per CDR3 protein. The sample carries a few hundred thousand distinct CDR3 sequences, roughly a sixth recorded once. This material consisted of PBMCs, taken around 5 days after the first yellow fever vaccination. The receptors come from a man between 18 and 29 years old who received the YFV17D yellow fever vaccine.

This clonotype was observed many times. The gene calls are TRBV24-1 and TRBJ1-2; D unclear. Per the germline V gene, CDR1 is KGHDR and CDR2 is SFDVKD. This CDR3 region has 12 residues. CDR3 loop: CATSVDNYGYTF. CDR3 nucleotides: TGTGCAACTTCGGTGGACAACTATGGCTACACCTTC.

V gene TRBV20-1 combines with J gene TRBJ2-1; the match to TRBD2 covers 9 bases. Germline V gene lookup returns CDR1 DFQATT and CDR2 SNEGSKA (reference sequence). The CDR3 length is 16 residues. The J segment lost 1 base and the V segment lost 1 base, leaving 5 bases of the junction unmatched. The CDR3 region has the DNA TGCAGTGCTAGAGGGGCTAGCGGGGAGTCCTACAATGAGCAGTTCTTC. Its translation is CSARGASGESYNEQFF.

V usage is TRBV29-1 and J usage is TRBJ1-2, with D uncertain. The V and J ends lost 5 bases and 10 bases respectively, with 14 bases between them. The germline CDR1 and CDR2 sequences are SQVTM and ANQGSEA. The CDR3 is 11 residues long. This CDR3 is CSVSDTFPYTF. The CDR3 DNA is TGCAGCGTTAGTGACACTTTTCCCTACACCTTC.

This clonotype appeared a few times. The V and J genes are TRBV5-6 and TRBJ2-7, with TRBD1 identical over 8 bases. V trimming: 5 bases; J trimming: 5 bases; junction bases outside the gene matches: 3. Germline CDR1 is SGHDT and CDR2 is YYEEEE. There are 12 residues in the CDR3. CDR3 sequence reads: CASRAGGDEQYV. CDR3 bases: TGTGCCAGCAGGGCAGGGGGCGACGAGCAGTACGTC.

The table lists this clonotype with many counts. CDR3 loop: CASSLAWGGDTQYF. The DNA of the CDR3 is TGCGCCAGCAGCTTGGCCTGGGGGGGCGATACGCAGTATTTT. The V gene is TRBV5-1, the J gene TRBJ2-3, with a weak D call TRBD2 (7 bases). Germline V gene data show CDR1 as SGHRS and CDR2 as YFSETQ. The CDR3 consists of 14 residues. Between the trimmed V and J ends, which lost 0 bases and 6 bases, there was a span of 11 bases. The full variable domain, in which reference TRBV5-1 and TRBJ2-3 provide the parts outside the CDR3, is KAGVTQTPRYLIKTRGQQVTLSCSPISGHRSVSWYQQTPGQGLQFLFEYFSETQRNKGNFPGRFSGRQFSNSRSEMNVSTLELGDSALYLCASSLAWGGDTQYFGPGTRLTVL.

The chain joins TRBV3-1 to TRBJ2-1, with D perhaps TRBD2 (6 bases). With 5 bases removed from V and 9 bases from J, the gap between germline ends came to 11 bases. Per the germline V gene, CDR1 is LGHDT and CDR2 is YNNKEL (reference sequence). The CDR3 loop spans 12 amino acids. CDR3 loop: CASSYGTLEQFF. CDR3 in DNA: TGTGCCAGCAGCTACGGGACTCTTGAGCAGTTCTTC.

The sample holds a few counts of this clonotype. The chain joins TRBV6-1 to TRBJ1-5, with unresolved D. Trimming stripped 4 bases from V and 6 bases from J, with 4 bases between. The CDR3 length is 11 residues. Germline V gene lookup returns CDR1 MNHNS and CDR2 SASEGT. The CDR3 loop reads CASSAFQPQHF. In DNA form, the CDR3 reads TGTGCCAGCAGTGCTTTTCAGCCCCAGCATTTT.

This clonotype was seen a few times. V usage is TRBV12-3 or TRBV12-4 and J usage is TRBJ1-2, with D uncertain. The germline V and J ends were trimmed by 7 bases and 4 bases, with 10 bases remaining between them. The CDR3 extends over 12 amino acids. The CDR3 DNA sequence: TGTGCCAGCAAGACCAATCTCTATGGCTACACCTTC. Translating gives CASKTNLYGYTF.

V and J are TRBV11-1 and TRBJ1-2; D is uncertain. The CDR3 spans 12 residues. Germline V CDR1 and CDR2: SGHAT, FQDESV (reference sequence). Trimming pared 5 bases from V and 8 bases from J, leaving 12 bases between. The CDR3 here is CASSPDRGGYTF. In nucleotides, the CDR3 is TGTGCCAGCAGCCCGGACCGAGGGGGCTACACCTTC.

V gene TRBV7-9 combines with J gene TRBJ1-1, with D possibly being TRBD1 (5 bases). The CDR3 has 16 amino acids. V lost 2 bases, J lost 5 bases, and 18 bases lay in between. CDR1 is SEHNR and CDR2 is FQNEAQ in the germline V gene (reference sequence). CDR3 in DNA: TGTGCCAGCAGCTTAAGGTCTGGGGGAAGAGGGACTGAAGCTTTCTTT. It translates to CASSLRSGGRGTEAFF.

V and J are TRBV27 and TRBJ2-2, with a tentative D call TRBD2 (6 bases). The germline CDR1 and CDR2 sequences are MNHEY and SMNVEV (reference sequence). V shed 3 bases and J shed 6 bases, with 8 bases lying between them. There are 13 residues in the CDR3. Here the CDR3 reads CASSFRLAGELFF. In nucleotides, the CDR3 is TGTGCCAGCAGTTTCAGACTAGCCGGGGAGCTGTTTTTT.

This clonotype has just a few counts. This chain connects TRBV27 to TRBJ1-4; 9 bases are shared with TRBD1. With V trimmed by 8 bases and J by 5 bases, 9 bases remained unmatched. This CDR3 contains 15 residues. Germline V gives CDR1 MNHEY, CDR2 SMNVEV (reference sequence). CDR3 sequence (DNA): TGTGCCAGCCGCGCCGTTGGGACAGGGAATGAAAAACTGTTTTTT. Protein: CASRAVGTGNEKLFF.

As to this clonotype: Possible read error: a much larger clone is one base away. The rearrangement joins TRBV5-1 to TRBJ2-5; no clear D. Trimming took off 0 bases at V and 1 base at J, with 7 bases between the two ends. This CDR3 region has 14 residues. Germline CDR1 is SGHRS and CDR2 is YFSETQ. Here the CDR3 reads CASSLEIVQETQYF. For the CDR3, the DNA is TGCGCCAGCAGCTTGGAAATAGTCCAAGAGACCCAGTACTTC. The entire variable domain, with the rest obtained from reference TRBV5-1 and TRBJ2-5, is as follows: KAGVTQTPRYLIKTRGQQVTLSCSPISGHRSVSWYQQTPGQGLQFLFEYFSETQRNKGNFPGRFSGRQFSNSRSEMNVSTLELGDSALYLCASSLEIVQETQYFGPGTRLLVL.

The rearrangement joins TRBV5-6 to TRBJ2-2, with D perhaps matching TRBD2 (5 bases). The CDR3 runs to 13 residues. CDR1 and CDR2 (germline): SGHDT, YYEEEE. Trimming left V 10 bases short and J 4 bases short, with 14 bases between. The CDR3 bases are TGTGCCTACGGTCGGGGAAGCACCGGGGAGCTGTTTTTT. It is translated as CAYGRGSTGELFF.

This clonotype was recorded only once. The J gene is TRBJ2-2, the V gene TRBV9, with a possible D match to TRBD1 (6 bases). Germline V gives CDR1 SGDLS, CDR2 YYNGEE. Deletions cut 0 bases from V and 5 bases from J, with 11 bases between. This CDR3 has 15 residues. The CDR3 nucleotides are TGTGCCAGCAGCGTAGAACAGGGCGGGACCGGGGAGCTGTTTTTT. Encoded protein: CASSVEQGGTGELFF.

The chain links TRBV7-9 to TRBJ1-5; the D is unclear. Germline CDR1 and CDR2: SEHNR and FQNEAQ (reference sequence). This CDR3 is built from 14 residues. Trimming stripped 5 bases from V and 2 bases from J, with 10 bases between. CDR3 nucleotide sequence: TGTGCCAGCAGCCCCGAGGGCGGCAATCAGCCCCAGCATTTT. Amino acid sequence: CASSPEGGNQPQHF. The whole variable domain, remainder taken from reference TRBV7-9 and TRBJ1-5, is DTGVSQNPRHKITKRGQNVTFRCDPISEHNRLYWYRQTLGQGPEFLTYFQNEAQLEKSRLLSDRFSAERPKGSFSTLEIQRTEQGDSAMYLCASSPEGGNQPQHFGDGTRLSIL.

This clonotype was found many times. This chain links TRBV5-1 with TRBJ2-3; D not resolved. Looked up from germline, CDR1 is SGHRS and CDR2 is YFSETQ. The CDR3 length is 13 residues. The ends were cut back, 3 bases at V and 4 bases at J, with 9 bases in the middle. Here the CDR3 reads CASSSPGPDTQYF. The CDR3 nucleotides read TGCGCCAGCAGCTCCCCTGGGCCAGATACGCAGTATTTT.

This clonotype has only a few counts. This chain connects TRBV20-1 to TRBJ1-6, with a possible D match to TRBD1 (6 bases). Germline V gene sequence: CDR1 DFQATT, CDR2 SNEGSKA (reference sequence). The CDR3 contains 14 residues. Trimming removed 5 bases at V and 9 bases at J, with 17 bases between. Written as DNA, the CDR3 is TGCAGTGCTGGGGGCGGGCGGGGATCTTCACCCCTCCACTTT. Encoded protein: CSAGGGRGSSPLHF.

CDR3 in DNA: TGTGCCAGCAGCCGTATACAGGGGGCAGGTGAAAAACTGTTTTTT. This gives the protein CASSRIQGAGEKLFF. This chain connects TRBV9 to TRBJ1-4, with TRBD1 matching 9 bases. Germline CDR1 SGDLS, CDR2 YYNGEE. The V gene end was trimmed by 4 bases and the J gene end by 7 bases; junction bases not matched to a gene: 8. This CDR3 is built from 15 residues.

This clonotype was detected only a few times. The chain joins TRBV4-1 to TRBJ1-6, with D possibly being TRBD1 (6 bases). Germline V CDR1 and CDR2: MGHRA, YSYEKL. V lost 1 base to trimming and J lost 9 bases, with 13 bases between them. The CDR3 covers 15 residues. CDR3 in amino acids: CASSQVGGFGSPLHF. DNA for the CDR3: TGCGCCAGCAGCCAAGTAGGGGGATTCGGTTCACCCCTCCACTTT.

In this sample, this clonotype turned up a few times. The chain couples TRBV10-3 to TRBJ2-7; D ambiguous. This CDR3 has 16 residues. Germline CDR1 and CDR2: ENHRY and SYGVKD. Trimming pared 1 base from V and 1 base from J, leaving 14 bases between. CDR3 sequence (DNA): TGTGCCATCAGTGAGTTGTCCGAAAGCGAATCCTACGAGCAGTACTTC. This sequence encodes CAISELSESESYEQYF.

This clonotype was observed a handful of times. The chain joins TRBV12-3 or TRBV12-4 to TRBJ1-2; D is unclear. Trimming removed 3 bases from V and 2 bases from J, with 7 bases in between. The CDR3 loop spans 13 amino acids. The DNA of the CDR3 is TGTGCCAGCAGTTTCCGTATAAACTATGGCTACACCTTC. This codes for CASSFRINYGYTF.

The table lists this clonotype with a few counts. V gene TRBV24-1 combines with J gene TRBJ2-5, with 7 bases matching TRBD1. Germline trimming cut 2 bases from V and 5 bases from J; bases unmatched to any gene: 13. This CDR3 contains 17 residues. Per the germline V gene, CDR1 is KGHDR and CDR2 is SFDVKD. Written as DNA, the CDR3 is TGTGCCACCAGTGATTCACCCGGACAGGAAGGCGGGGAGACCCAGTACTTC. Amino acids: CATSDSPGQEGGETQYF.

V usage is TRBV10-3 and J usage is TRBJ2-3; TRBD2 aligns across 8 bases. The germline CDR1 and CDR2 sequences are ENHRY and SYGVKD. The CDR3 has 14 amino acids. V was clipped by 11 bases and J by 0 bases; unmatched bases: 7. CDR3: CAGKAGGSTDTQYF. CDR3 DNA: TGTGCCGGGAAGGCGGGGGGTAGCACAGATACGCAGTATTTT.

This clonotype was observed a few times. This chain connects TRBV29-1 to TRBJ1-2, with 8 bases aligning to TRBD1. Trimming took 7 bases from V and 5 from J; bases not matched to a gene: 9. The CDR3 consists of 13 residues. Germline CDR1 SQVTM, CDR2 ANQGSEA. The CDR3 DNA sequence: TGCAGCGCCTCCCGGGACAGGCTGTATGGCTACACCTTC. It is translated as CSASRDRLYGYTF.

The chain is built from TRBV4-3 and TRBJ2-5; no firm D call. V lost 1 base and J lost 1, with 10 bases in between. Looked up from germline, CDR1 is LGHNA and CDR2 is YSLEER. The CDR3 loop spans 15 amino acids. The CDR3 DNA sequence: TGCGCCAGCAGCCAAGGAGAGACTCTCCAAGAGACCCAGTACTTC. This sequence encodes CASSQGETLQETQYF.

There are a few counts of this clonotype. This chain uses TRBV7-4 with TRBJ2-7, with D possibly matching TRBD2 (6 bases). Germline CDR1 and CDR2: SGHVT and SQSDAQ. Trimming cost V 3 bases and J 2 bases, with 11 bases left between them. The CDR3 consists of 14 residues. DNA for the CDR3: TGTGCCAGCAGCTTCTGGGGGGACCCCTACGAGCAGTACGTC. Translation: CASSFWGDPYEQYV.

This clonotype was seen ten or more times. V is TRBV11-1 and J is TRBJ2-5, with no clear D. Germline loops: CDR1 SGHAT, CDR2 FQDESV (reference sequence). The length of the CDR3 is 13 residues. V was cut by 1 base and J by 4 bases, with 7 bases left in between. CDR3 protein: CASSLGMGETQYF. The CDR3 bases are TGTGCCAGCAGCTTAGGGATGGGAGAGACCCAGTACTTC.

The V and J genes are TRBV7-2 and TRBJ1-5; D possibly corresponds to TRBD1 (5 bases). The CDR3 is 15 residues long. CDR1 is SGHTA, CDR2 FQGNSA, per germline. V was cut by 5 bases and J by 6 bases, with 17 bases left in between. CDR3 bases: TGTGCCAGCAGCCCCCTCTTGGGGACCAGTCAGCCCCAGCATTTT. It encodes CASSPLLGTSQPQHF.

This clonotype was counted between two and nine times. V and J are TRBV5-1 and TRBJ2-7; 8 bases map to TRBD1. Unmatched junction bases numbered 5, after V lost 6 bases and J lost 3 bases. Germline values: CDR1 SGHRS, CDR2 YFSETQ. The CDR3 contains 13 residues. The CDR3 reads CASKGQDFYEQYF. The CDR3 nucleotides are TGCGCCAGCAAGGGACAGGATTTCTACGAGCAGTACTTC.